The 5 T cell receptor beta chains below all came from one sample that was sequenced in a study of blood T cell repertoires in COVID-19. Clones were read by immunoSEQ multiplex PCR, and TCRdb kept only the in-frame ones, dropping some. Counted here are a few hundred thousand clones, 83% occurring once; the ten biggest clones make up around 1.3%. The source material was peripheral blood. These receptor sequences come from a woman in her twenties or thirties with COVID-19, enrolled during active disease.

The chain is built from TRBV28 and TRBJ1-2, with 9 bases identical to TRBD1. After removal of 4 bases from V and 7 bases from J, the junction contained 7 bases not matched to a gene. Per germline, CDR1 MDHEN and CDR2 SYDVKM. The CDR3 sequence is 14 residues long. In DNA form, the CDR3 reads TGTGCCAGCAGTTCACCGGGACAGGGCGGTGGCTACACCTTC. It is translated as CASSSPGQGGGYTF.

A few counts support this clone. V gene TRBV10-3 combines with J gene TRBJ2-1; a weak D match, TRBD2 (6 bases). Trimming removed 3 bases at V and 5 bases at J, with 17 bases between. Germline CDR1 reads ENHRY; CDR2 reads SYGVKD. The CDR3 covers 16 residues. The CDR3 loop is CAISEPLTRAHNEQFF. For the CDR3, the DNA is TGTGCCATCAGTGAACCCCTGACTAGGGCACACAATGAGCAGTTCTTC.

V usage is TRBV18 and J usage is TRBJ1-4; TRBD1 matches 7 bases. The germline V gene encodes CDR1 KGHSH and CDR2 LQKENI. The CDR3 is 18 residues long. J was trimmed by 13 bases and V by 0 bases; bases with no gene match: 20. The CDR3: CASSPPGQRPAGRSGLFF. CDR3 DNA sequence: TGTGCCAGCTCACCACCGGGACAGCGCCCCGCCGGGCGGTCGGGACTGTTTTTT.

The J gene is TRBJ1-5, the V gene TRBV6-2 or TRBV6-3, with D possibly being TRBD1 (5 bases). The CDR3 length is 14 residues. From germline, CDR1 is MNHEY and CDR2 SVGEGT. Trimming removed 0 bases at V and 4 bases at J, with 7 bases between. CDR3 residues: CASSYSAGNQPQHF. The CDR3 DNA is TGTGCCAGCAGTTACTCTGCAGGGAATCAGCCCCAGCATTTT.

J is TRBJ1-2 and V is TRBV5-4, with unresolved D. Looked up from germline, CDR1 is SGHNT and CDR2 is YYREEE (reference sequence). The CDR3 contains 13 residues. V gave up 0 bases and J gave up 7 bases, with 10 bases separating them. The CDR3 DNA sequence: TGTGCCAGCAGCTTGGAAGGTACGGGTGGCTACACCTTC. Protein: CASSLEGTGGYTF.